Shown below are 32 T cell receptor beta chains from a single sample sequenced in a study of preoperative IRX-2 immunotherapy in early breast cancer. Using immunoSEQ multiplex PCR, the repertoire was profiled, and TCRdb retains in-frame clones only, with some absent. This table has 20,000 to 30,000 clones, roughly nine tenths appearing once. The treatment here: preoperative locoregional IRX-2 cytokine immunotherapy. The source was tumor tissue, collected after IRX-2 immunotherapy. Receptors were obtained from a human donor with breast cancer.

This clone occurred a few times. The chain joins TRBV19 to TRBJ2-6; D uncertain. The CDR3 extends over 11 amino acids. The V end lost 7 bases, the J end lost 2 bases, and 0 bases lay between the germline ends. Germline V gene lookup returns CDR1 LNHDA and CDR2 SQIVND (reference sequence). The CDR3 protein is CASTGANVLTF. The CDR3 coding sequence is TGTGCCAGTACTGGGGCCAACGTCCTGACTTTC.

CDR3 coding DNA: TGTGCCACCCCACACGAGCAGTACTTC. This translates into CATPHEQYF. The gene calls are TRBV19 and TRBJ2-7, with D hard to call. CDR1 is LNHDA, CDR2 SQIVND, per germline (reference sequence). This CDR3 contains 9 residues. The V end lost 10 bases, the J end lost 5 bases, and 6 bases lay between the germline ends.

The rearrangement uses TRBV5-1 and TRBJ2-5; D is unresolved. The V gene lost 1 base and the J gene lost 5 bases, with 12 bases spanning the gap. The CDR3 spans 14 residues. Germline values: CDR1 SGHRS, CDR2 YFSETQ. The CDR3 loop reads CASSLLSGWETQYF. CDR3 nucleotide sequence: TGCGCCAGCAGCTTGTTAAGTGGATGGGAGACCCAGTACTTC.

The J gene is TRBJ2-1, the V gene TRBV6-5; D ambiguous. The CDR3 consists of 14 residues. CDR1 is MNHEY and CDR2 is SVGAGI in the germline V gene. V was trimmed by 7 bases and J by 0 bases, leaving 10 bases between them. This chain's CDR3 is CASTDHTSYNEQFF. In DNA, the CDR3 is TGTGCCAGCACCGACCATACCTCCTACAATGAGCAGTTCTTC.

This chain links TRBV6-5 with TRBJ2-7; possibly TRBD1 for D (6 bases). Germline V gives CDR1 MNHEY, CDR2 SVGAGI. The germline V and J ends were trimmed by 2 bases and 6 bases, with 11 bases remaining between them. This CDR3 region has 13 residues. CDR3: CASSYHRDVEQYF. The CDR3 nucleotides are TGTGCCAGCAGTTACCACAGGGACGTCGAGCAGTACTTC.

CDR3 sequence: CASSQPIAGGYNEQFF. In nucleotides, the CDR3 is TGTGCCAGCAGCCAGCCCATAGCGGGGGGGTACAATGAGCAGTTCTTC. The rearrangement uses TRBV7-2 and TRBJ2-1; 11 nucleotides align to TRBD2. The V segment lost 5 bases and the J segment 4 bases; nucleotides outside the gene matches: 7. Germline CDR1 reads SGHTA; CDR2 reads FQGNSA. This CDR3 is 16 amino acids long. The full variable domain, completed using reference TRBV7-2 and TRBJ2-1, is GAGVSQSPSNKVTEKGKDVELRCDPISGHTALYWYRQSLGQGLEFLIYFQGNSAPDKSGLPSDRFSAERTGGSVSTLTIQRTQQEDSAVYLCASSQPIAGGYNEQFFGPGTRLTVL.

This chain joins TRBV6-6 and TRBJ2-2; maybe TRBD1 (5 bases). The CDR3 contains 14 residues. V lost 0 bases to trimming and J lost 5 bases, with 7 bases between them. Germline CDR1 is MNHNY and CDR2 is SVGAGI (reference sequence). The CDR3: CASSYSKGTGELFF. DNA of the CDR3: TGTGCCAGCAGTTACTCGAAGGGGACCGGGGAGCTGTTTTTT.

The V and J genes are TRBV29-1 and TRBJ2-7; a possible D gene is TRBD2 (6 bases). CDR3 length: 16 residues. The germline CDR1 and CDR2 sequences are SQVTM and ANQGSEA. Trimming cost V 6 bases and J 4 bases, with 25 bases left between them. The CDR3 nucleotides read TGCAGCGTCGGGACGGGGTTGGTGGGAGCGGGTTACGAGCAGTACTTC. It is translated as CSVGTGLVGAGYEQYF.

The genes are TRBV5-5 and TRBJ2-3; D uncertain. Per the germline V gene, CDR1 is SGHKS and CDR2 is YYEKEE (reference sequence). V lost 4 bases to trimming and J lost 6 bases, with 12 bases between them. The CDR3 sequence is 13 residues long. DNA for the CDR3: TGTGCCAGCAGCCTGAACACGGGCGATACGCAGTATTTT. Encoded protein: CASSLNTGDTQYF.

V is TRBV4-2 and J is TRBJ2-2; D is uncertain. Germline assignment: CDR1 LGHNA and CDR2 YNFKEQ. With 3 bases removed from V and 4 bases from J, the gap between germline ends came to 3 bases. The CDR3 consists of 12 residues. The CDR3: CASSHPTGELFF. In DNA form, the CDR3 reads TGTGCCAGCAGCCACCCCACCGGGGAGCTGTTTTTT.

This chain links TRBV5-4 with TRBJ2-3; TRBD2 agrees at 8 bases. Germline CDR1 and CDR2: SGHNT and YYREEE (reference sequence). V lost 3 bases and J lost 4; bases outside the gene matches: 4. The CDR3 extends over 14 amino acids. The CDR3: CASSSGGGADTQYF. The CDR3 DNA sequence: TGTGCCAGCAGCTCGGGAGGGGGGGCAGATACGCAGTATTTT. Full variable domain (outside the CDR3, taken from reference TRBV5-4 and TRBJ2-3): ETGVTQSPTHLIKTRGQQVTLRCSSQSGHNTVSWYQQALGQGPQFIFQYYREEENGRGNFPPRFSGLQFPNYSSELNVNALELDDSALYLCASSSGGGADTQYFGPGTRLTVL.

This chain connects TRBV27 to TRBJ2-7; D might be TRBD1 (6 bases). The CDR3 consists of 14 residues. In germline, CDR1 is MNHEY, CDR2 SMNVEV (reference sequence). V lost 5 bases to trimming and J lost 7 bases, with 18 bases between them. The CDR3 nucleotides are TGTGCCAGCAGTCTCCAATACAGGGCGCAAGAGCAGTACTTC. Translated, it gives CASSLQYRAQEQYF.

This clone occurred a few times. The V and J genes are TRBV18 and TRBJ2-3; 11 bases fit TRBD2. V gave up 6 bases and J gave up 4 bases; unmatched junction bases: 6. The CDR3 has 15 amino acids. Germline V CDR1 and CDR2: KGHSH, LQKENI. CDR3 sequence reads: CASSPTSGNPDTQYF. The CDR3 coding sequence is TGTGCCAGCTCGCCGACTAGCGGGAACCCAGATACGCAGTATTTT. Together with reference TRBV18 and TRBJ2-3, the CDR3 gives the full variable domain: NAGVMQNPRHLVRRRGQEARLRCSPMKGHSHVYWYRQLPEEGLKFMVYLQKENIIDESGMPKERFSAEFPKEGPSILRIQQVVRGDSAAYFCASSPTSGNPDTQYFGPGTRLTVL.

This clone was observed a few times. The rearrangement links TRBV7-8 to TRBJ1-1; tentative D call: TRBD1 (5 bases). Germline values: CDR1 SGHVS, CDR2 FQNEAQ. This CDR3 is 14 amino acids long. Trimming shortened V by 1 base and J by 5 bases, and 11 bases separated the two germline ends. The CDR3 sequence is CASSLGQRGTEAFF. CDR3 sequence (DNA): TGTGCCAGCAGCTTAGGACAGAGAGGGACTGAAGCTTTCTTT.

The chain is built from TRBV18 and TRBJ2-7; D gene uncertain. The CDR3 extends over 13 amino acids. Trimming removed 2 bases at V and 5 bases at J, with 10 bases between. From germline, CDR1 is KGHSH and CDR2 LQKENI. In DNA, the CDR3 is TGTGCCAGCTCACCATACGACCTAAACGAGCAGTACTTC. It encodes CASSPYDLNEQYF.

The gene calls are TRBV27 and TRBJ2-5; TRBD1 agrees at 10 bases. J was trimmed by 11 bases and V by 3 bases; bases with no gene match: 6. From germline, CDR1 is MNHEY and CDR2 SMNVEV (reference sequence). The CDR3 runs 13 residues. The CDR3 here is CASSFPGTGEQYF. CDR3 sequence (DNA): TGTGCCAGCAGTTTTCCCGGGACAGGGGAGCAGTACTTC.

The chain recombines TRBV18 with TRBJ2-3; TRBD1 aligns across 11 bases. J was trimmed by 3 bases and V by 3 bases; bases with no gene match: 2. Per the germline V gene, CDR1 is KGHSH and CDR2 is LQKENI. The CDR3 contains 15 residues. Here the CDR3 reads CASSPGTGGTDTQYF. In nucleotides, the CDR3 is TGTGCCAGCTCACCCGGGACAGGGGGAACAGATACGCAGTATTTT.

This chain links TRBV29-1 with TRBJ1-1; TRBD1 might be the D (6 bases). CDR1 and CDR2 from the germline V gene are SQVTM and ANQGSEA. This CDR3 is built from 15 residues. V dropped 4 bases and J dropped 3 bases, with 18 bases sitting between them. CDR3 loop: CSVAGGRQGDTEAFF. The CDR3 DNA sequence: TGCAGCGTTGCGGGGGGGCGTCAAGGCGACACTGAAGCTTTCTTT.

This chain uses TRBV2 with TRBJ1-4, with 12 bases fitting TRBD1. The CDR3 loop spans 15 amino acids. With 7 bases clipped from V and 7 bases from J, the junction kept 7 bases outside the gene matches. Germline V gene data show CDR1 as SNHLY and CDR2 as FYNNEI. CDR3 loop: CASNPGQGAFEKLFF. Here the CDR3 DNA reads TGTGCCAGCAACCCGGGACAGGGGGCATTTGAAAAACTGTTTTTT.

The chain is built from TRBV6-4 and TRBJ2-1, with D possibly TRBD1 on 5 matching bases. CDR3 size: 13 residues. The germline V and J ends were trimmed by 4 bases and 5 bases, with 9 bases remaining between them. Germline CDR1 reads MRHNA; CDR2 reads SNTAGT. The CDR3 DNA follows: TGTGCCAGCAGTGGGTCGGACAACAATGAGCAGTTCTTC. This encodes CASSGSDNNEQFF.

This clone has a handful of counts. The chain combines TRBV25-1 with TRBJ2-2; D is unclear. V shed 4 bases and J shed 2 bases, with 8 bases lying between them. The germline V gene has CDR1 MGHDK and CDR2 SYGVNS. The CDR3 is 14 residues long. The CDR3 loop is CASSGHGNTGELFF. As DNA, the CDR3 is TGTGCCAGCAGTGGCCATGGCAACACCGGGGAGCTGTTTTTT.

This CDR3 is CASSLAQGSTEAFF. The CDR3, as DNA: TGTGCCAGCAGCTTAGCTCAGGGGAGTACTGAAGCTTTCTTT. The rearrangement joins TRBV7-8 to TRBJ1-1; possibly TRBD1 for D (6 bases). This CDR3 is built from 14 residues. Germline V gene data show CDR1 as SGHVS and CDR2 as FQNEAQ. V was clipped by 0 bases and J by 5 bases, with 10 bases between them.

V is TRBV4-1 and J is TRBJ1-2, with a tentative D call TRBD1 (5 bases). The germline CDR1 and CDR2 sequences are MGHRA and YSYEKL. Trimming removed 5 bases at V and 3 bases at J, with 16 bases between. The CDR3 is made up of 15 amino acids. For the CDR3, the DNA is TGCGCCAGCAGCGACCTTACGGGACCCGACTATGGCTACACCTTC. Protein: CASSDLTGPDYGYTF.

This clone has a single count. The V call is TRBV7-9, the J call TRBJ2-1; D is possibly TRBD1 (6 bases). The CDR3 extends over 15 amino acids. Germline CDR1 SEHNR, CDR2 FQNEAQ (reference sequence). V was pared by 5 bases and J by 2 bases, with 13 bases between. The CDR3 region is CASSPGTRTYNEQFF. The CDR3 nucleotides are TGTGCCAGCAGCCCCGGGACACGGACCTACAATGAGCAGTTCTTC.

The V and J genes are TRBV2 and TRBJ1-1; 7 bases line up with TRBD1. Trimming cost V 8 bases and J 4 bases; bases outside gene matches: 7. CDR3 size: 13 residues. Germline CDR1 is SNHLY and CDR2 is FYNNEI. The CDR3 region has the DNA TGTGCCAGCGGGGACAGCCCTGGCACTGAAGCTTTCTTT. It specifies CASGDSPGTEAFF.

The V and J genes are TRBV5-4 and TRBJ1-1; maybe TRBD1 (6 bases). This CDR3 comprises 14 residues. The V and J ends lost 4 bases and 1 base respectively, with 11 bases between them. Looked up from germline, CDR1 is SGHNT and CDR2 is YYREEE (reference sequence). This CDR3 is CASSLIQGNTEAFF. The CDR3 DNA reads TGTGCCAGCAGCCTAATACAGGGGAACACTGAAGCTTTCTTT.

This clone was seen once. This chain links TRBV2 with TRBJ2-2, with D hard to call. CDR3 length: 14 amino acids. From germline, CDR1 is SNHLY and CDR2 FYNNEI. The germline V and J ends were trimmed by 6 bases and 6 bases, with 14 bases remaining between them. The CDR3 loop is CASRALVSAGELFF. The DNA of the CDR3 is TGTGCCAGCAGGGCCCTAGTGTCGGCCGGGGAGCTGTTTTTT.

The rearrangement uses TRBV12-5 and TRBJ2-7; weak D call: TRBD2 (6 bases). The CDR3 has 14 residues. Looked up from germline, CDR1 is LGHNT and CDR2 is FRNRAP. V was shortened by 4 bases and J by 5 bases, with 15 bases between the two germline ends. The CDR3 here is CASGWGTPQDEQYF. The CDR3 coding sequence is TGTGCTAGTGGTTGGGGGACTCCTCAGGACGAGCAGTACTTC.

This chain joins TRBV4-1 and TRBJ2-3, with D tentatively TRBD2 (6 bases). The CDR3 runs to 15 residues. Trimming pared 0 bases from V and 5 bases from J, leaving 12 bases between. Per the germline V gene, CDR1 is MGHRA and CDR2 is YSYEKL. In nucleotides, the CDR3 is TGCGCCAGCAGCCAAGACAGACTAGGAAGAGATACGCAGTATTTT. Translated, it gives CASSQDRLGRDTQYF.

The chain uses TRBV5-5 and TRBJ1-4; TRBD1 might be the D (6 bases). The germline CDR1 and CDR2 sequences are SGHKS and YYEKEE (reference sequence). With 3 bases removed from V and 0 bases from J, the gap between germline ends came to 9 bases. The CDR3 contains 15 residues. CDR3 nucleotide sequence: TGTGCCAGCAGCTGGGACATGTCAACTAATGAAAAACTGTTTTTT. It is translated as CASSWDMSTNEKLFF.

V and J are TRBV5-1 and TRBJ2-3; D call uncertain. The germline V and J ends were trimmed by 0 bases and 5 bases, with 7 bases remaining between them. The CDR3 runs 13 residues. The germline gives CDR1 SGHRS, CDR2 YFSETQ. The CDR3 DNA reads as TGCGCCAGCAGCTTGGGGGGAATAGATACGCAGTATTTT. The encoded protein is CASSLGGIDTQYF.

The chain links TRBV18 to TRBJ2-3, with D perhaps matching TRBD2 (5 bases). V lost 2 bases and J 2 bases, leaving 17 bases between the germline ends. Germline values: CDR1 KGHSH, CDR2 LQKENI. CDR3 length equals 17 residues. The CDR3 DNA reads as TGTGCCAGCTCACCATCGTCCGGGATAGCGTCCACAGATACGCAGTATTTT. Its protein is CASSPSSGIASTDTQYF.